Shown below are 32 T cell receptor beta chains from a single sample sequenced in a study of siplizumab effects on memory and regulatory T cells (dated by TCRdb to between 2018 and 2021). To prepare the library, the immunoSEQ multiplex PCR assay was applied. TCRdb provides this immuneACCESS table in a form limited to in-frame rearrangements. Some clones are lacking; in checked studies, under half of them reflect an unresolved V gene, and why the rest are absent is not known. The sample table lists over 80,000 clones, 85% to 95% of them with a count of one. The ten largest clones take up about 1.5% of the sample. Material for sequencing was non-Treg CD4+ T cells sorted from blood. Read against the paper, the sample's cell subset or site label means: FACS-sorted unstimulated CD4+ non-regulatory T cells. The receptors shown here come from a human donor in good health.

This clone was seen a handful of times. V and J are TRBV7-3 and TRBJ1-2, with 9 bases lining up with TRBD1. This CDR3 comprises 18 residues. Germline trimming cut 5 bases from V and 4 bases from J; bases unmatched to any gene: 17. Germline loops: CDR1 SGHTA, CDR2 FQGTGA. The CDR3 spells CASSRYTLKDRGPYGYTF. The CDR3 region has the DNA TGTGCCAGCAGCCGATATACTCTAAAGGACAGGGGCCCCTATGGCTACACCTTC. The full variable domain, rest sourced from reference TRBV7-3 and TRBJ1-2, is GAGVSQTPSNKVTEKGKYVELRCDPISGHTALYWYRQSLGQGPEFLIYFQGTGAADDSGLPNDRFFAVRPEGSVSTLKIQRTERGDSAVYLCASSRYTLKDRGPYGYTFGSGTRLTVV.

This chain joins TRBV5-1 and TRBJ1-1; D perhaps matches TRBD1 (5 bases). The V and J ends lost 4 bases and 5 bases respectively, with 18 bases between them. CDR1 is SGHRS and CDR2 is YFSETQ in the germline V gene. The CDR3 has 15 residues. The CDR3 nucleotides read TGCGCCAGCAGCCCCACGACAGTCCAAAGGACTGAAGCTTTCTTT. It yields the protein CASSPTTVQRTEAFF.

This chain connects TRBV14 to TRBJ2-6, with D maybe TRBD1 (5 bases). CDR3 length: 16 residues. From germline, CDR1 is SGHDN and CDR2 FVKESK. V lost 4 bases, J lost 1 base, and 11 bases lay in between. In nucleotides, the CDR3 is TGTGCCAGCAGCCGAAGACAGAGTTCTGGGGCCAACGTCCTGACTTTC. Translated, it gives CASSRRQSSGANVLTF.

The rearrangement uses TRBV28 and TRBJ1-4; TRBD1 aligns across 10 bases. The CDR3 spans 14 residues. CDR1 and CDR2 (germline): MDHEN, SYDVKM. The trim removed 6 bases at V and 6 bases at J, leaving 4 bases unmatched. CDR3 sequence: CASRGTGEHEKLFF. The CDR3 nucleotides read TGTGCCAGCAGGGGGACAGGGGAGCATGAAAAACTGTTTTTT. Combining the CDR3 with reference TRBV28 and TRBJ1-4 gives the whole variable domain DVKVTQSSRYLVKRTGEKVFLECVQDMDHENMFWYRQDPGLGLRLIYFSYDVKMKEKGDIPEGYSVSREKKERFSLILESASTNQTSMYLCASRGTGEHEKLFFGSGTQLSVL.

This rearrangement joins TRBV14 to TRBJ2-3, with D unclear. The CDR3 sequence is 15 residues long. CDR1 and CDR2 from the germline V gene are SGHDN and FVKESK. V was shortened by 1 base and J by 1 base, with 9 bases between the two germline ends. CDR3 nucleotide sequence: TGTGCCAGCAGCCAAGCCACTCAGGGCACAGATACGCAGTATTTT. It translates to CASSQATQGTDTQYF. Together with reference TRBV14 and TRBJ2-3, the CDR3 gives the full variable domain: EAGVTQFPSHSVIEKGQTVTLRCDPISGHDNLYWYRRVMGKEIKFLLHFVKESKQDESGMPNNRFLAERTGGTYSTLKVQPAELEDSGVYFCASSQATQGTDTQYFGPGTRLTVL.

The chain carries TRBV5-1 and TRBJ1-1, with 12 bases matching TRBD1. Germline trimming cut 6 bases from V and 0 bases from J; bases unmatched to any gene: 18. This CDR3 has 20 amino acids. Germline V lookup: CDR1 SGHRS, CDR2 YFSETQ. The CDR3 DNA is TGCGCCAGCATAAAAGAGGGGACAGGGGGCTCGAAATTAGTGAACACTGAAGCTTTCTTT. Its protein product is CASIKEGTGGSKLVNTEAFF.

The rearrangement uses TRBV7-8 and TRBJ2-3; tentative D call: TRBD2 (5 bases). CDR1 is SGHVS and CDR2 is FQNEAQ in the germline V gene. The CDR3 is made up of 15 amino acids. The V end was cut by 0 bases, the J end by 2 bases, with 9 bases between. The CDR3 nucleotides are TGTGCCAGCAGCTTAGCCAGCGGTGACACAGATACGCAGTATTTT. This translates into CASSLASGDTDTQYF.

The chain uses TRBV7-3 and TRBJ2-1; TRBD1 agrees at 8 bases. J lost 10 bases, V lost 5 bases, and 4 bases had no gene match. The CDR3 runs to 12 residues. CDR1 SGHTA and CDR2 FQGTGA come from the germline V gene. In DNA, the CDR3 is TGTGCCAGCAGCGTAGACAGGGGAGAGCAGTTCTTC. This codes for CASSVDRGEQFF.

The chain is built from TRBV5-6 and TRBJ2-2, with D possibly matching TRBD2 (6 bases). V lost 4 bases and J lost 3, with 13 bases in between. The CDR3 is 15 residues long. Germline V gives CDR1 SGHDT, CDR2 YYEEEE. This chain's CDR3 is CASSPRAGYTGELFF. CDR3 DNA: TGTGCCAGCAGCCCCCGCGCGGGGTACACCGGGGAGCTGTTTTTT.

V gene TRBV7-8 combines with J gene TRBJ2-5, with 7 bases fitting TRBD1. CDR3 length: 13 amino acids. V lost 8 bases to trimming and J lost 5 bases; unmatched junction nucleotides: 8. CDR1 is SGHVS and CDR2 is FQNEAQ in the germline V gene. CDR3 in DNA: TGTGCCAGCTGTCGAGGGGGCTTGGAGACCCAGTACTTC. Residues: CASCRGGLETQYF.

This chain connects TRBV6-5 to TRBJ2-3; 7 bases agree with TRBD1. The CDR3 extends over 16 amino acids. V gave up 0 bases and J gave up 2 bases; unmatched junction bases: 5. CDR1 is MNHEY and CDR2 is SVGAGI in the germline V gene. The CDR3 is CASSYSTTGDTDTQYF. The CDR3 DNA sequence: TGTGCCAGCAGTTACTCTACCACAGGGGACACAGATACGCAGTATTTT.

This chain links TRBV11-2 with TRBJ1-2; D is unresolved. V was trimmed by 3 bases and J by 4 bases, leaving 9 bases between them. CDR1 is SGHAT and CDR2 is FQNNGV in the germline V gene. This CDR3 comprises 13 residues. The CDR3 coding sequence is TGTGCCAGCAGCTTCGAGGGCACCTATGGCTACACCTTC. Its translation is CASSFEGTYGYTF.

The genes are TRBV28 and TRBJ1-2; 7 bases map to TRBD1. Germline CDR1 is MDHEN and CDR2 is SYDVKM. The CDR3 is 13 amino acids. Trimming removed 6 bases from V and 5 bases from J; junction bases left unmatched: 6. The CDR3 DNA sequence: TGTGCCAGCAGGACAGGGACGGGGTATGGCTACACCTTC. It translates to CASRTGTGYGYTF.

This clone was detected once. CDR3 residues: CASSTSPGTGGSEAFF. The CDR3 DNA follows: TGTGCCAGCAGTACTTCCCCCGGGACAGGGGGCTCGGAAGCTTTCTTT. The chain is built from TRBV28 and TRBJ1-1; 12 positions agree with TRBD1. The CDR3 sequence is 16 residues long. The germline V gene has CDR1 MDHEN and CDR2 SYDVKM. The J segment lost 8 bases and the V segment lost 5 bases, leaving 12 bases of the junction unmatched.

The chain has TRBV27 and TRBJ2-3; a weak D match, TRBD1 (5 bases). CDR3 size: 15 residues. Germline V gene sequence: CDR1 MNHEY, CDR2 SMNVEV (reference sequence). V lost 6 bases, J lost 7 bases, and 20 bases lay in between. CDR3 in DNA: TGTGCCAGCAGCCGTAAGGACAATAACAGGAATACGCAGTATTTT. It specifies CASSRKDNNRNTQYF.

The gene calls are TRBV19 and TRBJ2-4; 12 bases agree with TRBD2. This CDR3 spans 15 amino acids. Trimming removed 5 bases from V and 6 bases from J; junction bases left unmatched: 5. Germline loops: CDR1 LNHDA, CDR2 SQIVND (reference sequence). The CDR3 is CASSPSGRDSNIQYF. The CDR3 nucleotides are TGTGCCAGTAGTCCTAGCGGGAGGGACTCAAACATTCAGTACTTC.

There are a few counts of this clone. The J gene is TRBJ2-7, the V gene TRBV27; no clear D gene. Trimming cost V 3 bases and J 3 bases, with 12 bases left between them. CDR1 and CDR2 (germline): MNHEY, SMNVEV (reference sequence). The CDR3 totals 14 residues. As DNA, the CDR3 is TGTGCCAGCAGTTTTAATGTTGTCGGCTACGAGCAGTACTTC. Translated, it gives CASSFNVVGYEQYF.

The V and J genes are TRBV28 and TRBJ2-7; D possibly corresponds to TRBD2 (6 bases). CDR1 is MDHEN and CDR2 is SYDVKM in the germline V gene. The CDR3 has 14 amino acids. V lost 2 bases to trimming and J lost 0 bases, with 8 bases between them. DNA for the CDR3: TGTGCCAGCAGTTTACCCGGGGGCTCCTACGAGCAGTACTTC. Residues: CASSLPGGSYEQYF.

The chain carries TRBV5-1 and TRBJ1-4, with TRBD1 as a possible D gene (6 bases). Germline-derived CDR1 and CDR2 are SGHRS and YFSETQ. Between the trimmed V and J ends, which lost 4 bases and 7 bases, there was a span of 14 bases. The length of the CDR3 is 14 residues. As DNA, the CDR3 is TGCGCCAGCAGCGTGGGGACAATGGGTGAAAAACTGTTTTTT. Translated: CASSVGTMGEKLFF.

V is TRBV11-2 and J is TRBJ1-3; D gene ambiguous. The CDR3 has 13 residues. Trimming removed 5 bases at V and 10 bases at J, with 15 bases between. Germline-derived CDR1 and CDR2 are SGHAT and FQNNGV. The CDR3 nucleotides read TGTGCCAGCAGCAAGCCCTTCGTTGGTACCATATATTTT. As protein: CASSKPFVGTIYF.

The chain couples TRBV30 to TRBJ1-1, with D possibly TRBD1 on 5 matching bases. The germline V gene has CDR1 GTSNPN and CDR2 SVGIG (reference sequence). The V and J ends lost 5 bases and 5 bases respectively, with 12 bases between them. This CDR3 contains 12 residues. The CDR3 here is CAWQGMGTEAFF. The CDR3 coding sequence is TGTGCCTGGCAGGGAATGGGGACTGAAGCTTTCTTT.

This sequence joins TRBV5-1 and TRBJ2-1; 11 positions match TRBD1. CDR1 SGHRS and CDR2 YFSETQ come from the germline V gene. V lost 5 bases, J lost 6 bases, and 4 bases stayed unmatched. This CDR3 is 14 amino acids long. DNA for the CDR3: TGCGCCAGCAGTCGGGACAGGGGGAGCAATGAGCAGTTCTTC. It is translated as CASSRDRGSNEQFF. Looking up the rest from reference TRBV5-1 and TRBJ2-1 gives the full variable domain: KAGVTQTPRYLIKTRGQQVTLSCSPISGHRSVSWYQQTPGQGLQFLFEYFSETQRNKGNFPGRFSGRQFSNSRSEMNVSTLELGDSALYLCASSRDRGSNEQFFGPGTRLTVL.

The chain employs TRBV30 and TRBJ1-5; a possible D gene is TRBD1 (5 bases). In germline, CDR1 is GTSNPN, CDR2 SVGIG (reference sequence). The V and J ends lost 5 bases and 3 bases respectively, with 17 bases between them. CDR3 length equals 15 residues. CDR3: CAWEPGPLNNQPQHF. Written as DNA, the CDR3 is TGTGCCTGGGAGCCGGGGCCTCTAAACAATCAGCCCCAGCATTTT. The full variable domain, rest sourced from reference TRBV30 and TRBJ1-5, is SQTIHQWPATLVQPVGSPLSLECTVEGTSNPNLYWYRQAAGRGLQLLFYSVGIGQISSEVPQNLSASRPQDRQFILSSKKLLLSDSGFYLCAWEPGPLNNQPQHFGDGTRLSIL.

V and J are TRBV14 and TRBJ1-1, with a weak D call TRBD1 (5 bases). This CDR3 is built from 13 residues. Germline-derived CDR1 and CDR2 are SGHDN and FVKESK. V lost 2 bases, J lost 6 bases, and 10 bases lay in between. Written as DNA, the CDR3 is TGTGCCAGCAGCCAACAGGGATTCGCTGAAGCTTTCTTT. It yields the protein CASSQQGFAEAFF.

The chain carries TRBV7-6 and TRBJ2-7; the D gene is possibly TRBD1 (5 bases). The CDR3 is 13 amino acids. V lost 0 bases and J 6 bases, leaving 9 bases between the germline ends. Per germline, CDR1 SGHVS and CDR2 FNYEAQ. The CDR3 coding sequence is TGTGCCAGCAGCTTAGCCGCAGGGCCCGAGCAGTACTTC. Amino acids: CASSLAAGPEQYF. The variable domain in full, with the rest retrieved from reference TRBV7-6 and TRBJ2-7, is GAGVSQSPRYKVTKRGQDVALRCDPISGHVSLYWYRQALGQGPEFLTYFNYEAQQDKSGLPNDRFSAERPEGSISTLTIQRTEQRDSAMYRCASSLAAGPEQYFGPGTRLTVT.

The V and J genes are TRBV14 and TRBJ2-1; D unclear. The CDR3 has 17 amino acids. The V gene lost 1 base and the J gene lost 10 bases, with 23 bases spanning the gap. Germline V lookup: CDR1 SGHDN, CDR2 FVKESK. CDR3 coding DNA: TGTGCCAGCAGCCAAGTACCGAGCTTTTTCCTGGCGCGCGAGCAGTTCTTC. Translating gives CASSQVPSFFLAREQFF.

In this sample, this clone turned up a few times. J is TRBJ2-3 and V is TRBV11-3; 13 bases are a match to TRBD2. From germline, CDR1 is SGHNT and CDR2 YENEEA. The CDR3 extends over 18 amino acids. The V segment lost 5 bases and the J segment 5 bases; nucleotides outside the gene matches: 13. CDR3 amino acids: CASSTGLAGPGGGDTQYF. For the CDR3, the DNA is TGTGCCAGCAGCACGGGACTAGCGGGACCCGGGGGGGGAGATACGCAGTATTTT. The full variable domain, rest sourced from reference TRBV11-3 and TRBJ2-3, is EAGVVQSPRYKIIEKKQPVAFWCNPISGHNTLYWYLQNLGQGPELLIRYENEEAVDDSQLPKDRFSAERLKGVDSTLKIQPAELGDSAVYLCASSTGLAGPGGGDTQYFGPGTRLTVL.

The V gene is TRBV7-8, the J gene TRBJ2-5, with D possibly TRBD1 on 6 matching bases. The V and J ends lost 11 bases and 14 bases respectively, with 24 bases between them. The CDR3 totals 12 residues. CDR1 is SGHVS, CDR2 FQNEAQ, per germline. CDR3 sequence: CAVGQQLTGHYF. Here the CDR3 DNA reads TGTGCCGTCGGACAGCAACTAACCGGGCATTACTTC.

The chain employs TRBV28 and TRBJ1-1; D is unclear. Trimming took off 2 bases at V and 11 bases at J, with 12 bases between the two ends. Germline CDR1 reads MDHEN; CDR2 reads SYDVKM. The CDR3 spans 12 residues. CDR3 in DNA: TGTGCCAGCAGTTTACGGCCTTTGGCCGCTTTCTTT. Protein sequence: CASSLRPLAAFF.

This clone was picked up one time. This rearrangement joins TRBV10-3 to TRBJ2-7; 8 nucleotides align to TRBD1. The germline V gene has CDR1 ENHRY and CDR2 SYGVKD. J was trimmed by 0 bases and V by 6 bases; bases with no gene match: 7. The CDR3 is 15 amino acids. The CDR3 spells CAIRRTGTSSYEQYF. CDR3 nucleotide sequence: TGTGCCATCAGGAGGACAGGGACATCCTCCTACGAGCAGTACTTC.

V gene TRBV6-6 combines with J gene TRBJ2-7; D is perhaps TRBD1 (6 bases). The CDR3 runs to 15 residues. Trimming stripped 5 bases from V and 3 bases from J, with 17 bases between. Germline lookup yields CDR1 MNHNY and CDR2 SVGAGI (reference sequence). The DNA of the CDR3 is TGTGCCAGCAGTCCTCATATCCCAGGGGTCTACGAGCAGTACTTC. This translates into CASSPHIPGVYEQYF.

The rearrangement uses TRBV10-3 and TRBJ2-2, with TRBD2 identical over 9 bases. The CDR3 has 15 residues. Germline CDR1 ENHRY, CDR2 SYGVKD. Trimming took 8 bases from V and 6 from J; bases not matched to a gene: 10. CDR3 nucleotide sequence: TGTGCCATCTCGCGCGGGAGGGATTCAGCCGGGGAGCTGTTTTTT. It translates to CAISRGRDSAGELFF.